Each of the 28 T cell receptor beta chains below was sequenced from the same sample in a study of T cell responses to AZD1222 COVID-19 vaccine. The table came from immunoSEQ multiplex PCR; TCRdb's copy has only in-frame clones and leaves some out. The sample holds about 140,000 clones, 80% to 95% seen once. The sample here was peripheral blood, taken 28 days after the second AZD1222 dose. The receptors were gathered from an adult who received the AZD1222 COVID-19 vaccine.

The chain has TRBV18 and TRBJ1-6; D may be TRBD1 (6 bases). Germline V CDR1 and CDR2: KGHSH, LQKENI. The CDR3 is made up of 15 amino acids. V was clipped by 3 bases and J by 8 bases, with 14 bases between them. The CDR3 spells CASSPGGQSHSPLHF. CDR3 sequence (DNA): TGTGCCAGCTCACCCGGTGGACAGTCACATTCACCCCTCCACTTT.

The chain couples TRBV19 to TRBJ2-4; 7 bases are a match to TRBD1. This CDR3 contains 19 residues. J lost 1 base, V lost 9 bases, and 21 bases had no gene match. Germline V CDR1 and CDR2: LNHDA, SQIVND (reference sequence). CDR3 amino acids: CASRAMDRFSPMAKNIQYF. The CDR3, as DNA: TGTGCCAGCCGGGCTATGGACAGGTTTTCCCCTATGGCCAAAAACATTCAGTACTTC. The full variable domain, rest sourced from reference TRBV19 and TRBJ2-4, is DGGITQSPKYLFRKEGQNVTLSCEQNLNHDAMYWYRQDPGQGLRLIYYSQIVNDFQKGDIAEGYSVSREKKESFPLTVTSAQKNPTAFYLCASRAMDRFSPMAKNIQYFGAGTRLSVL.

The chain employs TRBV15 and TRBJ1-5; a possible D gene is TRBD1 (5 bases). Per germline, CDR1 LNHNV and CDR2 YYDKDF (reference sequence). The CDR3 has 15 residues. V was pared by 5 bases and J by 0 bases, with 11 bases between. The CDR3 loop is CATSPGRYSNQPQHF. DNA for the CDR3: TGTGCCACCAGCCCGGGACGGTATAGCAATCAGCCCCAGCATTTT.

The chain employs TRBV28 and TRBJ2-7; D may be TRBD2 (6 bases). Germline CDR1 and CDR2: MDHEN and SYDVKM. The CDR3 extends over 16 amino acids. V dropped 3 bases and J dropped 0 bases, with 15 bases sitting between them. In DNA, the CDR3 is TGTGCCAGCAGTTTTGGGATTTGGGGGGTCTCCTACGAGCAGTACTTC. Protein: CASSFGIWGVSYEQYF.

The CDR3 loop reads CASSRKSYGYTF. CDR3 DNA sequence: TGTGCCAGCAGTAGAAAGAGTTATGGCTACACCTTC. The rearrangement uses TRBV28 and TRBJ1-2, with D unclear. V lost 5 bases and J 5 bases, leaving 9 bases between the germline ends. The germline CDR1 and CDR2 sequences are MDHEN and SYDVKM. The length of the CDR3 is 12 residues.

The chain has TRBV28 and TRBJ1-3; the D is unclear. Looked up from germline, CDR1 is MDHEN and CDR2 is SYDVKM. V was pared by 3 bases and J by 7 bases, with 4 bases between. This CDR3 spans 11 amino acids. The CDR3 loop reads CASSFANTIYF. The CDR3 region has the DNA TGTGCCAGCAGTTTTGCCAACACCATATATTTT.

This clone was seen just once. The rearrangement joins TRBV7-6 to TRBJ1-3; the D is unclear. The germline V gene has CDR1 SGHVS and CDR2 FNYEAQ. Trimming took 2 bases from V and 7 from J, leaving 3 bases between them. The length of the CDR3 is 11 residues. This CDR3 reads CASSLRNTIYF. The CDR3 DNA follows: TGTGCCAGCAGCTTAAGGAACACCATATATTTT.

V and J are TRBV19 and TRBJ2-5; TRBD1 agrees at 9 bases. The trim removed 6 bases at V and 2 bases at J, leaving 1 base unmatched. Germline loops: CDR1 LNHDA, CDR2 SQIVND (reference sequence). The CDR3 is 13 residues long. The CDR3 region is CASRDRGQETQYF. The CDR3 nucleotides are TGTGCCAGTAGAGACAGGGGGCAAGAGACCCAGTACTTC.

The chain is built from TRBV14 and TRBJ1-2; D is unclear. V lost 2 bases and J 7 bases, leaving 11 bases between the germline ends. CDR3 size: 13 residues. Per germline, CDR1 SGHDN and CDR2 FVKESK. As DNA, the CDR3 is TGTGCCAGCAGCCAAACCAGACGGGTTGGCTACACCTTC. This gives the protein CASSQTRRVGYTF.

This rearrangement joins TRBV11-1 to TRBJ2-5; D uncertain. V was trimmed by 6 bases and J by 2 bases, leaving 4 bases between them. The V gene's germline CDR1 is SGHAT and CDR2 FQDESV (reference sequence). The CDR3 consists of 11 residues. The DNA for the CDR3 is TGTGCCAGCAGATCGCAAGAGACCCAGTACTTC. It specifies CASRSQETQYF. Looking up the rest from reference TRBV11-1 and TRBJ2-5 gives the full variable domain: EAEVAQSPRYKITEKSQAVAFWCDPISGHATLYWYRQILGQGPELLVQFQDESVVDDSQLPKDRFSAERLKGVDSTLKIQPAELGDSAMYLCASRSQETQYFGPGTRLLVL.

This chain joins TRBV20-1 and TRBJ2-3, with D unclear. Germline V gene data show CDR1 as DFQATT and CDR2 as SNEGSKA (reference sequence). CDR3 length: 11 amino acids. Trimming took 6 bases from V and 5 from J, leaving 9 bases between them. The CDR3 DNA sequence: TGCAGTGCCCCGGCAGGAGATACGCAGTATTTT. Amino acid sequence: CSAPAGDTQYF.

V usage is TRBV12-3 or TRBV12-4 and J usage is TRBJ2-1; D unclear. The CDR3 runs to 13 residues. The V gene lost 8 bases and the J gene lost 2 bases, with 10 bases spanning the gap. The CDR3 nucleotides are TGTGCCAGCGGCCCCAGGACCTACAATGAGCAGTTCTTC. Translation gives CASGPRTYNEQFF.

V and J are TRBV5-4 and TRBJ2-3; no reliable D call. In germline, CDR1 is SGHNT, CDR2 YYREEE (reference sequence). This CDR3 is 15 amino acids long. With 4 bases removed from V and 5 bases from J, the gap between germline ends came to 17 bases. The CDR3 sequence: CASSTDNSGLDTQYF. The CDR3 DNA follows: TGTGCCAGCAGCACCGATAACAGTGGATTAGATACGCAGTATTTT.

The V gene is TRBV28, the J gene TRBJ1-3; TRBD1 might be the D (5 bases). The V and J ends lost 6 bases and 0 bases respectively, with 12 bases between them. The germline V gene has CDR1 MDHEN and CDR2 SYDVKM. The CDR3 contains 15 residues. CDR3 region: CASRTRQTSGNTIYF. The CDR3 nucleotides read TGTGCCAGCAGGACAAGACAGACCTCTGGAAACACCATATATTTT.

The chain joins TRBV18 to TRBJ2-2; D is perhaps TRBD2 (6 bases). CDR1 and CDR2 (germline): KGHSH, LQKENI. V gave up 3 bases and J gave up 2 bases, with 19 bases separating them. The CDR3 covers 18 residues. The CDR3 region has the DNA TGTGCCAGCTCACCTTTAGCGGTTCTAACGGAAAACACCGGGGAGCTGTTTTTT. Amino acids: CASSPLAVLTENTGELFF.

The J gene is TRBJ2-5, the V gene TRBV7-9; TRBD2 is a possible D gene (6 bases). Germline V gives CDR1 SEHNR, CDR2 FQNEAQ (reference sequence). This CDR3 has 15 amino acids. Trimming took off 1 base at V and 1 base at J, with 10 bases between the two ends. CDR3 residues: CASSLGRRGQETQYF. CDR3 nucleotides: TGTGCCAGCAGCTTAGGACGGAGGGGCCAAGAGACCCAGTACTTC.

This chain links TRBV5-1 with TRBJ1-1, with D perhaps TRBD1 (6 bases). The CDR3 runs 14 residues. CDR1 SGHRS and CDR2 YFSETQ come from the germline V gene. The ends were cut back, 0 bases at V and 8 bases at J, with 14 bases in the middle. This chain's CDR3 is CASSLEVVGTEAFF. The CDR3, as DNA: TGCGCCAGCAGCTTGGAAGTGGTAGGGACAGAAGCTTTCTTT.

The chain combines TRBV7-9 with TRBJ1-2; a possible D gene is TRBD1 (6 bases). This CDR3 has 16 residues. Germline V gene data show CDR1 as SEHNR and CDR2 as FQNEAQ (reference sequence). V was shortened by 0 bases and J by 2 bases, with 13 bases between the two germline ends. CDR3 nucleotides: TGTGCCAGCAGCTTAGCATCGGGGGCGCGGAACTATGGCTACACCTTC. This codes for CASSLASGARNYGYTF.

Here the CDR3 reads CASSLVQGEYNEQFF. CDR3 nucleotides: TGTGCCAGCAGCTTAGTTCAGGGAGAATACAATGAGCAGTTCTTC. This chain joins TRBV7-7 and TRBJ2-1; perhaps D is TRBD1 or TRBD2 (5 bases each). Germline assignment: CDR1 SSHAT and CDR2 FNYEAQ (reference sequence). Trimming removed 1 base at V and 4 bases at J, with 11 bases between. CDR3 length equals 15 residues.

The chain couples TRBV7-8 to TRBJ2-3; 16 bases are shared with TRBD2. Trimming at V came to 5 bases and at J to 1 base, leaving 9 bases not matched to a gene. The CDR3 runs to 19 residues. Germline CDR1 reads SGHVS; CDR2 reads FQNEAQ. The CDR3 DNA reads TGTGCCAGCAGCCCGGGACTAGCGGGAGGGCCGTTCCGCACAGATACGCAGTATTTT. As protein: CASSPGLAGGPFRTDTQYF.

This clone has just a few counts. This rearrangement joins TRBV14 to TRBJ1-2; TRBD1 aligns across 7 bases. The V and J ends lost 4 bases and 2 bases, in that order; junction bases with no gene match: 4. CDR3 length: 14 amino acids. The germline gives CDR1 SGHDN, CDR2 FVKESK. In nucleotides, the CDR3 is TGTGCCAGCAGCCGGGACAGCAAAAACTATGGCTACACCTTC. Its protein product is CASSRDSKNYGYTF.

The chain is built from TRBV15 and TRBJ2-3, with D possibly TRBD2 on 5 matching bases. From germline, CDR1 is LNHNV and CDR2 YYDKDF (reference sequence). Between the trimmed V and J ends, which lost 5 bases and 8 bases, there was a span of 14 bases. CDR3 size: 13 residues. DNA for the CDR3: TGTGCCACCAGCGTAAACCCCCTAGCTACGCAGTATTTT. It codes for CATSVNPLATQYF.

The gene calls are TRBV5-1 and TRBJ1-4; 8 bases map to TRBD1. CDR1 and CDR2 from the germline V gene are SGHRS and YFSETQ. This CDR3 contains 15 residues. Trimming cost V 0 bases and J 8 bases; bases outside gene matches: 6. The CDR3 sequence: CASSLVDRGREKLFF. The CDR3 DNA reads TGCGCCAGCAGCTTGGTCGACAGGGGCCGAGAAAAACTGTTTTTT. The full variable domain, rest sourced from reference TRBV5-1 and TRBJ1-4, is KAGVTQTPRYLIKTRGQQVTLSCSPISGHRSVSWYQQTPGQGLQFLFEYFSETQRNKGNFPGRFSGRQFSNSRSEMNVSTLELGDSALYLCASSLVDRGREKLFFGSGTQLSVL.

The gene calls are TRBV3-1 (or the pseudogene TRBV3-2) and TRBJ1-2, with TRBD1 as a possible D gene (6 bases). Germline CDR1 and CDR2: LGHDT and YNNKEL (reference sequence). V was pared by 0 bases and J by 8 bases, with 19 bases between. The CDR3 length is 16 residues. CDR3 protein: CASSQDFRGGRGGYTF. The CDR3 bases are TGTGCCAGCAGCCAAGATTTTCGCGGGGGCCGGGGAGGCTACACCTTC.

The chain is built from TRBV10-3 and TRBJ2-1; D is undetermined. Germline V CDR1 and CDR2: ENHRY, SYGVKD. V was trimmed by 5 bases and J by 5 bases, leaving 10 bases between them. The CDR3 consists of 13 residues. DNA for the CDR3: TGTGCCATCAGTATCTCGATCAACAATGAGCAGTTCTTC. Its translation: CAISISINNEQFF.

This chain links TRBV30 with TRBJ2-1; D call uncertain. With 8 bases removed from V and 3 bases from J, the gap between germline ends came to 8 bases. The CDR3 contains 11 residues. Germline CDR1 GTSNPN, CDR2 SVGIG (reference sequence). CDR3 sequence: CAGKYYNEQFF. Here the CDR3 DNA reads TGTGCCGGGAAGTACTACAATGAGCAGTTCTTC.

The CDR3 loop is CASSLMSEAFF. The CDR3 DNA reads as TGTGCCAGCAGCTTAATGAGTGAAGCTTTCTTT. The V and J genes are TRBV11-2 and TRBJ1-1; D gene unclear. The germline V gene has CDR1 SGHAT and CDR2 FQNNGV. Trimming left V 2 bases short and J 7 bases short, with 5 bases between. The CDR3 spans 11 residues.

V usage is TRBV5-4 and J usage is TRBJ1-1; D possibly corresponds to TRBD1 (5 bases). The CDR3 is 12 amino acids. CDR1 is SGHNT, CDR2 YYREEE, per germline (reference sequence). Trimming took off 4 bases at V and 7 bases at J, with 11 bases between the two ends. This CDR3 reads CASSQGVGEAFF. CDR3 bases: TGTGCCAGCAGCCAGGGCGTCGGTGAAGCTTTCTTT.